This TCR beta chain derives from a study of blood T cell repertoires in COVID-19. As for the study in general: Samples came from the United States, Italy and Spain, spanning acute and convalescent COVID-19.

Assay used: immunoSEQ multiplex PCR; TCRdb lists only in-frame clones, some missing. The sample includes a few hundred thousand clones, 84% seen only once; the top ten take about 3%. With 1 base removed from V and 6 bases from J, the gap between germline ends came to 7 bases. Germline lookup yields CDR1 LNHDA and CDR2 SQIVND (reference sequence). The CDR3 runs 13 residues. The clonotype originates from a young woman who had recovered from COVID-19. The V and J genes are TRBV19 and TRBJ2-1; D is unclear. The sample was peripheral blood. CDR3 loop: CASSIVAANEQFF. DNA of the CDR3: TGTGCCAGTAGTATAGTAGCCGCCAATGAGCAGTTCTTC.